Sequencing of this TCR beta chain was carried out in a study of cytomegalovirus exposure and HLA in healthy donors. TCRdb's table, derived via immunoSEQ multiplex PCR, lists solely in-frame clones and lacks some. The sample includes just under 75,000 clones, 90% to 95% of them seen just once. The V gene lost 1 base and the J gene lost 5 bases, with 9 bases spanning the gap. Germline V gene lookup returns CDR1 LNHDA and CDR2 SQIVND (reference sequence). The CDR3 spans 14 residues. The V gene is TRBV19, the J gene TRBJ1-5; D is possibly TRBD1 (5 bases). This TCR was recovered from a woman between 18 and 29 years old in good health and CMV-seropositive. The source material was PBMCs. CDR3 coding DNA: TGTGCCAGTAGTATAGCGGGGGGATATCAGCCCCAGCATTTT. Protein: CASSIAGGYQPQHF.